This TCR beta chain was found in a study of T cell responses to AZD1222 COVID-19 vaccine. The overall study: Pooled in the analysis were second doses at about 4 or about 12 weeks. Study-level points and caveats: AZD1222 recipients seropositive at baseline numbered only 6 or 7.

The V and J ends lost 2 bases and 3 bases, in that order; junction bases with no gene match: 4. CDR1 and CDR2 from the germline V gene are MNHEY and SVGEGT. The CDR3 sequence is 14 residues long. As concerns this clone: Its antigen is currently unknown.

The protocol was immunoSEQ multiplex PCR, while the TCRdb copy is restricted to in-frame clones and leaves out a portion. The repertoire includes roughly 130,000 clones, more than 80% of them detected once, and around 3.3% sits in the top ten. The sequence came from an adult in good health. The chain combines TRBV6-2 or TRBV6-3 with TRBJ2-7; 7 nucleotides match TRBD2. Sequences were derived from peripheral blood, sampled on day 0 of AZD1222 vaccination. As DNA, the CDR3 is TGTGCCAGCAGTTACGGCGGGGGAGACTACGAGCAGTACTTC. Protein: CASSYGGGDYEQYF.